This TCR beta chain was identified in a study of Graves' ophthalmopathy and Graves' hyperthyroidism. The study, taken as a whole, reports: At about 69% sensitivity and about 72% specificity, the model predicted progression of the ophthalmopathy.

This clonotype was detected ten times or more. What it recognizes is unknown. Ineligible for inclusion were patients with other autoimmune diseases, uncontrolled infections, pregnancy or lactation. Scientists amplified the TCR beta CDR3 regions from RNA transcripts. First-round RT-PCR with HTBI primers preceded a second-round multiplex PCR. In TCRdb, the multiplex PCR reads were re-called with MiXCR into one record per CDR3 protein. Of about 400,000 distinct CDR3 sequences listed, about 17% are singletons. The V segment lost 3 bases and the J segment 5 bases; nucleotides outside the gene matches: 8. The germline V gene has CDR1 SGHTA and CDR2 FQGNSA. The CDR3 is 15 residues long.

Sequences were obtained from peripheral blood. The TCR comes from a woman aged 18-29 years with Graves' ophthalmopathy. The chain carries TRBV7-2 and TRBJ2-5; 8 nucleotides match TRBD1. DNA for the CDR3: TGTGCCAGCAGCTTTAAGGCAGGGGGCAGGGAGACCCAGTACTTC. Amino acids: CASSFKAGGRETQYF.